This entry concerns a single T cell receptor beta chain. The sample is drawn from a study of T cells expressing NK-cell markers. Each CDR3 protein gets one entry in TCRdb, which reprocessed the 5' RACE reads and gives no DNA. The sample data list 150,000 to 170,000 distinct CDR3 sequences. Germline V gives CDR1 WSHSY, CDR2 SAAADI. The CDR3 covers 15 residues. The origin of this receptor is a woman in her forties or fifties in good health. Source material: blood T cells: a sorted CD56 or NKG2C T cell subset, CD4+ or CD8+ T cells, or bulk PBMC T cells (not recorded which). The chain links TRBV10-2 to TRBJ2-1; the TRBD1 assignment by TCRdb is unverifiable without DNA. This CDR3 is CASTQTGGSYNEQFF.